The 21 T cell receptor beta chains below come from one sample, sequenced in a study of blood T cell repertoires in COVID-19. Assay: immunoSEQ multiplex PCR; the TCRdb copy retains only in-frame clones and omits some. The sample includes a few hundred thousand clones, approximately 84% of them seen just once. Sequenced: PBMCs or T cells enriched from blood (not recorded which). The receptors shown here come from a woman under 30 who had recovered from COVID-19.

The chain carries TRBV5-4 and TRBJ2-5; D might be TRBD1 (6 bases). The CDR3 is 16 amino acids. V was trimmed by 0 bases and J by 5 bases, leaving 17 bases between them. Germline V gene data show CDR1 as SGHNT and CDR2 as YYREEE (reference sequence). CDR3 sequence: CASSLDPGQSGETQYF. The CDR3 DNA sequence: TGTGCCAGCAGCTTGGACCCAGGACAGTCTGGGGAGACCCAGTACTTC.

The chain combines TRBV11-1 with TRBJ2-7, with D possibly matching TRBD2 (6 bases). Trimming cost V 5 bases and J 2 bases, with 13 bases left between them. CDR1 and CDR2 (germline): SGHAT, FQDESV (reference sequence). The CDR3 is made up of 14 amino acids. The CDR3 here is CASSPQGGPYEQYF. The CDR3 nucleotides are TGTGCCAGCAGCCCCCAGGGAGGCCCCTACGAGCAGTACTTC.

This chain links TRBV10-1 with TRBJ2-3; 12 positions match TRBD1. The germline gives CDR1 WNHNN, CDR2 SYGVQD (reference sequence). The CDR3 covers 15 residues. With V trimmed by 6 bases and J by 5 bases, 6 bases remained unmatched. CDR3: CASSSGQGAGDTQYF. CDR3 coding DNA: TGCGCCAGCAGCTCGGGACAGGGGGCCGGAGATACGCAGTATTTT.

The genes are TRBV4-1 and TRBJ1-1; D call uncertain. Germline V gene sequence: CDR1 MGHRA, CDR2 YSYEKL. V lost 1 base and J 4 bases, leaving 7 bases between the germline ends. CDR3 length: 13 amino acids. This CDR3 reads CASSQGRTTEAFF. CDR3 DNA: TGCGCCAGCAGCCAAGGGAGAACCACTGAAGCTTTCTTT.

The CDR3 bases are TGTGCCAGCAGGCCCCTGGGAGGGTATGGCTACACCTTC. It encodes CASRPLGGYGYTF. This sequence joins TRBV6-5 and TRBJ1-2; no clear D. Trimming removed 6 bases from V and 5 bases from J, with 13 bases in between. CDR3 length: 13 residues. Germline CDR1 reads MNHEY; CDR2 reads SVGAGI.

The chain employs TRBV28 and TRBJ2-7; 10 bases map to TRBD1. CDR1 is MDHEN, CDR2 SYDVKM, per germline. J lost 5 bases, V lost 9 bases, and 13 bases had no gene match. This CDR3 is built from 15 residues. CDR3 amino acids: CASGGTGTGEDEQYF. The CDR3 DNA is TGTGCCAGTGGGGGGACCGGGACAGGGGAAGACGAGCAGTACTTC.

This clone was counted once. CDR3 sequence: CASSPFGVLETQYF. In DNA, the CDR3 is TGTGCCAGCAGTCCTTTCGGGGTATTGGAGACCCAGTACTTC. The genes are TRBV7-9 and TRBJ2-5, with a weak D call TRBD2 (5 bases). Deletions cut 6 bases from V and 5 bases from J, with 16 bases between. The CDR3 is made up of 14 amino acids. Germline CDR1 SEHNR, CDR2 FQNEAQ (reference sequence).

The V and J genes are TRBV29-1 and TRBJ1-1; 7 bases map to TRBD1. This CDR3 has 11 amino acids. J lost 7 bases, V lost 7 bases, and 6 bases had no gene match. Germline V gene lookup returns CDR1 SQVTM and CDR2 ANQGSEA. The CDR3 protein is CSADRQGEAFF. The CDR3 DNA is TGCAGCGCCGATCGACAGGGTGAAGCTTTCTTT.

This chain joins TRBV11-2 and TRBJ2-7, with no clear D. The CDR3 length is 14 residues. The V end was cut by 5 bases, the J end by 0 bases, with 11 bases between. Germline V CDR1 and CDR2: SGHAT, FQNNGV. The CDR3 protein is CASSPGWSSYEQYF. The CDR3 DNA reads as TGTGCCAGCAGCCCCGGGTGGAGCTCCTACGAGCAGTACTTC.

CDR3 sequence: CASSQAGSGLTDTQYF. As DNA, the CDR3 is TGCGCCAGCAGCCAAGCGGGCAGCGGACTCACAGATACGCAGTATTTT. The chain recombines TRBV4-1 with TRBJ2-3; tentatively, D is TRBD2 (5 bases). Germline CDR1 is MGHRA and CDR2 is YSYEKL. The CDR3 spans 16 residues. V was cut by 1 base and J by 2 bases, with 13 bases left in between.

This rearrangement joins TRBV7-3 to TRBJ1-3, with D maybe TRBD1 (6 bases). Germline V lookup: CDR1 SGHTA, CDR2 FQGTGA. Trimming removed 2 bases at V and 2 bases at J, with 10 bases between. This CDR3 is 15 amino acids long. This CDR3 reads CASSLPRTAGNTIYF. The DNA for the CDR3 is TGTGCCAGCAGCTTACCCCGGACAGCTGGAAACACCATATATTTT.

The chain uses TRBV10-3 and TRBJ2-2; 11 bases line up with TRBD2. This CDR3 is 17 amino acids long. CDR1 ENHRY and CDR2 SYGVKD come from the germline V gene. Losses at the gene ends were 3 bases for V and 1 base for J; bases not matched to a gene: 4. CDR3 nucleotide sequence: TGTGCCATCAGTGAACTAGCGGGAGTTCGGAACACCGGGGAGCTGTTTTTT. Amino acid sequence: CAISELAGVRNTGELFF.

The V and J genes are TRBV19 and TRBJ1-5; unclear D gene. The CDR3 contains 18 residues. Trimming removed 0 bases at V and 0 bases at J, with 15 bases between. Germline assignment: CDR1 LNHDA and CDR2 SQIVND (reference sequence). The CDR3: CASSIDLVTANSNQPQHF. The DNA of the CDR3 is TGTGCCAGTAGTATAGATCTCGTAACAGCCAATAGCAATCAGCCCCAGCATTTT.

V and J are TRBV3-1 (or the pseudogene TRBV3-2) and TRBJ2-1, with D possibly TRBD2 on 6 matching bases. This CDR3 is built from 16 residues. The germline V and J ends were trimmed by 1 base and 3 bases, with 13 bases remaining between them. Germline CDR1 LGHDT, CDR2 YNNKEL (reference sequence). This chain's CDR3 is CASSQGELAGYNEQFF. As DNA, the CDR3 is TGTGCCAGCAGCCAAGGGGAACTAGCCGGCTACAATGAGCAGTTCTTC.

The chain uses TRBV12-5 and TRBJ1-3; no clear D gene. The ends were cut back, 7 bases at V and 3 bases at J, with 10 bases in the middle. From germline, CDR1 is LGHNT and CDR2 FRNRAP. The CDR3 runs 13 residues. CDR3 coding DNA: TGTGCTAGTGCCACCATCGGTGGAAACACCATATATTTT. Its protein is CASATIGGNTIYF.

To note about this clone: At one boundary the junction diverges from the germline segment, which might be a read error. The J gene is TRBJ2-1, the V gene TRBV7-7; 10 bases are a match to TRBD2. Germline CDR1 and CDR2: SSHAT and FNYEAQ (reference sequence). The CDR3 totals 15 residues. CDR3 nucleotide sequence: TGTGCTAGCAGCGGAGCGGGGGGGCCTTACAATGAGCAGTTCTTC. It codes for CASSGAGGPYNEQFF.

The CDR3 reads CASSSGSGLQETQYF. In DNA form, the CDR3 reads TGCGCCAGCAGCTCGGGTAGCGGACTCCAAGAGACCCAGTACTTC. The chain employs TRBV5-1 and TRBJ2-5, with a tentative D call TRBD2 (6 bases). Germline V gives CDR1 SGHRS, CDR2 YFSETQ. V lost 3 bases and J lost 1, with 13 bases in between. The CDR3 has 15 amino acids.

The rearrangement uses TRBV4-1 and TRBJ2-6, with 7 nucleotides matching TRBD2. Germline values: CDR1 MGHRA, CDR2 YSYEKL. This CDR3 is built from 18 residues. Trimming at V came to 0 bases and at J to 0 bases, leaving 5 bases not matched to a gene. The CDR3 bases are TGCGCCAGCAGCCAAGACCCAGCGGGGACCTCTGGGGCCAACGTCCTGACTTTC. It encodes CASSQDPAGTSGANVLTF.

The V call is TRBV2, the J call TRBJ2-5; 10 nucleotides align to TRBD2. Germline V gene data show CDR1 as SNHLY and CDR2 as FYNNEI. This CDR3 comprises 13 residues. Unmatched junction bases numbered 4, after V lost 8 bases and J lost 4 bases. The CDR3 spells CASALAGLETQYF. CDR3 nucleotide sequence: TGTGCCAGCGCACTAGCGGGACTAGAGACCCAGTACTTC.

This chain connects TRBV7-9 to TRBJ1-1; maybe TRBD1 (6 bases). V dropped 2 bases and J dropped 2 bases, with 15 bases sitting between them. The CDR3 spans 16 residues. Per germline, CDR1 SEHNR and CDR2 FQNEAQ (reference sequence). CDR3 region: CASSLFVGRGNTEAFF. The CDR3 DNA follows: TGTGCCAGCAGCTTATTTGTCGGCAGGGGTAACACTGAAGCTTTCTTT.

This clone was observed a single time. The rearrangement uses TRBV5-6 and TRBJ2-1, with D hard to call. The CDR3 extends over 12 amino acids. Trimming stripped 4 bases from V and 5 bases from J, with 7 bases between. CDR1 SGHDT and CDR2 YYEEEE come from the germline V gene. CDR3 sequence reads: CASSPINNEQFF. In nucleotides, the CDR3 is TGTGCCAGCAGCCCTATTAACAATGAGCAGTTCTTC.